A single sample is the source of the 9 T cell receptor beta chains below, sequenced in a study of blood T cell repertoires in COVID-19. Sequenced by immunoSEQ multiplex PCR; TCRdb stores in-frame clones only, minus some. The repertoire holds roughly 85,000 clones, with over 70% as singletons. Source material: peripheral blood. The source of these receptors is a human donor in a cohort sampled during active COVID-19.

This chain connects TRBV3-1 (or the pseudogene TRBV3-2) to TRBJ1-4; weak D call: TRBD1 (6 bases). V lost 2 bases, J lost 8 bases, and 12 bases lay in between. The CDR3 contains 14 residues. In germline, CDR1 is LGHDT, CDR2 YNNKEL (reference sequence). Here the CDR3 DNA reads TGTGCCAGCAGCCAAAGGGCAGGGGAGGAAAAACTGTTTTTT. Translation: CASSQRAGEEKLFF.

This clone came up a few times. The V call is TRBV6-5, the J call TRBJ1-2; D is possibly TRBD1 (6 bases). CDR3 length equals 15 residues. With 6 bases removed from V and 5 bases from J, the gap between germline ends came to 19 bases. Per germline, CDR1 MNHEY and CDR2 SVGAGI. CDR3 sequence: CASSDGGGGSYGYTF. As DNA, the CDR3 is TGTGCCAGCAGCGACGGAGGGGGGGGATCGTATGGCTACACCTTC.

The genes are TRBV4-1 and TRBJ1-5; 10 nucleotides line up with TRBD1. This CDR3 is built from 16 residues. V gave up 5 bases and J gave up 5 bases; unmatched junction bases: 9. Per the germline V gene, CDR1 is MGHRA and CDR2 is YSYEKL. The CDR3 loop is CASSVRGQGFDQPQHF. The CDR3 DNA reads as TGCGCCAGCAGCGTCCGGGGACAGGGGTTCGATCAGCCCCAGCATTTT.

V is TRBV10-2 and J is TRBJ1-5; possible D gene TRBD1, 5 bases. Between the trimmed V and J ends, which lost 8 bases and 1 base, there was a span of 15 bases. This CDR3 spans 15 amino acids. Per germline, CDR1 WSHSY and CDR2 SAAADI. The CDR3: CASGSGGGSNQPQHF. CDR3 sequence (DNA): TGCGCCAGCGGTTCCGGGGGGGGGAGCAATCAGCCCCAGCATTTT.

This rearrangement joins TRBV10-1 to TRBJ2-7, with TRBD1 as a possible D gene (5 bases). Looked up from germline, CDR1 is WNHNN and CDR2 is SYGVQD (reference sequence). The CDR3 runs to 15 residues. With 6 bases removed from V and 1 base from J, the gap between germline ends came to 16 bases. In DNA, the CDR3 is TGCGCCAGCAGCGCCGCTGGGGCTACATCCTACGAGCAGTACTTC. Protein: CASSAAGATSYEQYF.

The chain is built from TRBV5-1 and TRBJ2-5; 12 bases line up with TRBD2. With V trimmed by 0 bases and J by 5 bases, 5 bases remained unmatched. CDR1 and CDR2 from the germline V gene are SGHRS and YFSETQ. The CDR3 sequence is 16 residues long. CDR3 nucleotides: TGCGCCAGCAGCTTGGCTAGCGGGGGGGCGGCGGAGACCCAGTACTTC. It yields the protein CASSLASGGAAETQYF.

The genes are TRBV5-1 and TRBJ2-7; 13 positions agree with TRBD2. The length of the CDR3 is 15 residues. V dropped 4 bases and J dropped 4; count of bases not matched to a gene: 5. CDR1 is SGHRS and CDR2 is YFSETQ in the germline V gene. The CDR3 loop is CASSVTSGGPYEQYF. The CDR3 DNA sequence: TGCGCCAGCAGCGTGACTAGCGGGGGGCCGTACGAGCAGTACTTC.

The chain recombines TRBV2 with TRBJ1-6; D not certain. V was pared by 3 bases and J by 9 bases, with 9 bases between. Germline V gives CDR1 SNHLY, CDR2 FYNNEI. The CDR3 is 13 amino acids. CDR3 bases: TGTGCCAGCAGTGACAGGAACTTTTCACCCCTCCACTTT. This translates into CASSDRNFSPLHF.

The sample holds a few counts of this clone. This chain uses TRBV30 with TRBJ1-3; D possibly corresponds to TRBD1 (6 bases). The V end was cut by 0 bases, the J end by 8 bases, with 14 bases between. The CDR3 is made up of 14 amino acids. CDR1 is GTSNPN, CDR2 SVGIG, per germline (reference sequence). CDR3 DNA sequence: TGTGCCTGGAGTGTACCAGGGGTAGAATACACCATATATTTT. Translating it yields CAWSVPGVEYTIYF.